This T cell receptor (beta chain) was sequenced in a study of T cell responses to AZD1222 COVID-19 vaccine. General study points: Unmutated regions of variants are reportedly targeted by nearly half of spike-specific TCRs.

The CDR3 is made up of 18 amino acids. Trimming at V came to 0 bases and at J to 2 bases, leaving 10 bases not matched to a gene. CDR1 and CDR2 (germline): LGHDT, YNNKEL (reference sequence). With regard to this clone: Its target is unknown.

Some clones are missing from TCRdb's copy, which holds only in-frame ones; the method was immunoSEQ multiplex PCR. This table holds 88,000 or so clones, about 89% found once. The specimen comprised peripheral blood, sampled 28 days after the second AZD1222 dose. This chain connects TRBV3-1 (or the pseudogene TRBV3-2) to TRBJ2-1; 7 positions match TRBD2. The clonotype comes from an adult who received the AZD1222 COVID-19 vaccine. The DNA for the CDR3 is TGTGCCAGCAGCCAAGATGGCTTCGGGGAGGGAACCTACAATGAGCAGTTCTTC. Translated: CASSQDGFGEGTYNEQFF.